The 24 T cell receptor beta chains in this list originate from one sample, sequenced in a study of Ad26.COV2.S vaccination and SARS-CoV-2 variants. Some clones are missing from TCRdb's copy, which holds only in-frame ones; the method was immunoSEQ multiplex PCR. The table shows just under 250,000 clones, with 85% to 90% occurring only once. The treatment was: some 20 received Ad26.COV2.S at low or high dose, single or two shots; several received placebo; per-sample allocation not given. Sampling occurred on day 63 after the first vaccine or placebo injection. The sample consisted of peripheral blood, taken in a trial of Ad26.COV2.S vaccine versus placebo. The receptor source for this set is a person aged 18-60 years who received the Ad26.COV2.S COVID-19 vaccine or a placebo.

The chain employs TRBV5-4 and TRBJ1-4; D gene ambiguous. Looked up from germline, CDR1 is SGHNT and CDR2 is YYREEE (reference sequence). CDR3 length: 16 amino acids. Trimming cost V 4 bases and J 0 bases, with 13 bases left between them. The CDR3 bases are TGTGCCAGCAGCCCTGAAAGCGGGGCAACTAATGAAAAACTGTTTTTT. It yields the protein CASSPESGATNEKLFF.

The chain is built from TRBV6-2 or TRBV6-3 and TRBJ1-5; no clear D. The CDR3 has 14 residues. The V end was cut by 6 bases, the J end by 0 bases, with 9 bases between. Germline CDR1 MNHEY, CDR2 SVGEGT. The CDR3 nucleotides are TGTGCCAGCAGCCGACTTAATAGCAATCAGCCCCAGCATTTT. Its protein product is CASSRLNSNQPQHF.

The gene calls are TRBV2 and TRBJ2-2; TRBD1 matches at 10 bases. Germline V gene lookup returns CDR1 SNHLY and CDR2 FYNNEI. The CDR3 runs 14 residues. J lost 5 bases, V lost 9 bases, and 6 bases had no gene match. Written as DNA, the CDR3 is TGTGCCAGGAGGGGGACAGGGGAGACCGGGGAGCTGTTTTTT. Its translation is CARRGTGETGELFF.

For the CDR3, the DNA is TGCGCCAGCAGCCAAGGGGCAGGCTCCTACGAGCAGTACTTC. It specifies CASSQGAGSYEQYF. The chain couples TRBV4-3 to TRBJ2-7; no firm D call. Trimming shortened V by 1 base and J by 0 bases, and 7 bases separated the two germline ends. Germline V lookup: CDR1 LGHNA, CDR2 YSLEER. This CDR3 is 14 amino acids long.

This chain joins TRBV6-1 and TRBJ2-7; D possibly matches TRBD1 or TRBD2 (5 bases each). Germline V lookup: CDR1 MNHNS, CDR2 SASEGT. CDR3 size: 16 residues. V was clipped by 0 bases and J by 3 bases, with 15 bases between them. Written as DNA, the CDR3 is TGTGCCAGCAGTGAAGCGCTAGGGGAGACACTCTACGAGCAGTACTTC. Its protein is CASSEALGETLYEQYF.

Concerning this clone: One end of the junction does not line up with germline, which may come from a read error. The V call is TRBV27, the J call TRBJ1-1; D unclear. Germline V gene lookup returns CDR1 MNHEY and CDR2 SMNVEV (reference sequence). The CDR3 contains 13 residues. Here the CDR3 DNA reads TGTGCCAGCAGTCGAGGTGTGAAAACTGAAGCTTTCTTT. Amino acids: CASSRGVKTEAFF.

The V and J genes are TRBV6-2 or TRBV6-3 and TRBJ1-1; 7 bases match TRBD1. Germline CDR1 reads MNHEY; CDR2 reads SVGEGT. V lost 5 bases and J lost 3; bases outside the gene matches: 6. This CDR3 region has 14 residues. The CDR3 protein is CASSRQGIDTEAFF. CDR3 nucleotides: TGTGCCAGCAGTCGACAGGGAATCGACACTGAAGCTTTCTTT.

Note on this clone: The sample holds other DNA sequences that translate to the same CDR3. The CDR3 reads CATSDLNEQFF. Here the CDR3 DNA reads TGTGCCACCAGTGATTTAAATGAGCAGTTCTTC. The chain employs TRBV24-1 and TRBJ2-1, with D hard to call. The germline gives CDR1 KGHDR, CDR2 SFDVKD. CDR3 length: 11 residues. The V end lost 1 base, the J end lost 7 bases, and 1 base lay between the germline ends.

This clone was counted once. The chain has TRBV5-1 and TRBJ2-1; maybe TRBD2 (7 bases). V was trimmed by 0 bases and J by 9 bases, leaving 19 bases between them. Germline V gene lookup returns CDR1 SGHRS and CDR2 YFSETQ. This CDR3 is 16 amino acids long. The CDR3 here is CASSLALAGASPEQFF. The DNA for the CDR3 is TGCGCCAGCAGCTTGGCTTTGGCGGGGGCCTCGCCTGAGCAGTTCTTC.

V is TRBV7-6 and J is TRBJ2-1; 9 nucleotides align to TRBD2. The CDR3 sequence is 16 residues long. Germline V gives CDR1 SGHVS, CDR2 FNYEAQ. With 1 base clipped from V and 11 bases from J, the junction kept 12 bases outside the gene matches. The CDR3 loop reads CASSLVLAGALTKQFF. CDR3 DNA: TGTGCCAGCAGCTTAGTCTTAGCGGGAGCCCTTACTAAGCAGTTCTTC. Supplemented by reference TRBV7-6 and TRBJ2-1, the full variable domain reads GAGVSQSPRYKVTKRGQDVALRCDPISGHVSLYWYRQALGQGPEFLTYFNYEAQQDKSGLPNDRFSAERPEGSISTLTIQRTEQRDSAMYRCASSLVLAGALTKQFFGPGTRLTVL.

In DNA, the CDR3 is TGCGCCAGCACGATCAGGGGCTCGGCTAATGAAAAACTGTTTTTT. Its protein is CASTIRGSANEKLFF. The J gene is TRBJ1-4, the V gene TRBV5-1, with D tentatively TRBD1 (6 bases). The CDR3 totals 15 residues. Trimming shortened V by 6 bases and J by 3 bases, and 15 bases separated the two germline ends. From germline, CDR1 is SGHRS and CDR2 YFSETQ.

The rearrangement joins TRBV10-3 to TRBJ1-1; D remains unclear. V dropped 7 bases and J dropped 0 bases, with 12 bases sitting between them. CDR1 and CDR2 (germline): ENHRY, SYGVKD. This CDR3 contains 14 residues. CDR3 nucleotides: TGTGCCATCACCCCTAACAGTTTGAACACTGAAGCTTTCTTT. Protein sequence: CAITPNSLNTEAFF.

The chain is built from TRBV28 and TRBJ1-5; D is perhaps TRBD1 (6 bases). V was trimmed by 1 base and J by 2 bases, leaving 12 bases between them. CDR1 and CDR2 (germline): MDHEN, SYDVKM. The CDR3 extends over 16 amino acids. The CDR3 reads CASSLSRGLGNQPQHF. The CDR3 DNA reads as TGTGCCAGCAGTTTATCCAGGGGTCTAGGCAATCAGCCCCAGCATTTT.

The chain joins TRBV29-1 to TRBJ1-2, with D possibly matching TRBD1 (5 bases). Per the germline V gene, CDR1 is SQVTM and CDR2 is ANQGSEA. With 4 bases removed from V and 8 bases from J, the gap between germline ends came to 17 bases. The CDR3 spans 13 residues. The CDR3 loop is CSVVGANVPGYTF. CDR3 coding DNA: TGCAGCGTTGTCGGGGCCAACGTTCCCGGCTACACCTTC.

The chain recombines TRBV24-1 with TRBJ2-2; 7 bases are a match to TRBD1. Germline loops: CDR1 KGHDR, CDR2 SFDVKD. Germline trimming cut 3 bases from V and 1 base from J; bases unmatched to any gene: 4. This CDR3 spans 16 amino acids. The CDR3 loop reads CATSDQDRLNTGELFF. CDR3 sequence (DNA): TGTGCCACCAGTGATCAGGACAGGCTGAACACCGGGGAGCTGTTTTTT.

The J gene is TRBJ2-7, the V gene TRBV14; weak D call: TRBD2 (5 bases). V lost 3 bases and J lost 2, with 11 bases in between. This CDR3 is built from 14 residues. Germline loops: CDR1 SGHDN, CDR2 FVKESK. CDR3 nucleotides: TGTGCCAGCAGCCAGATCCCGGAGGCCTACGAGCAGTACTTC. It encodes CASSQIPEAYEQYF.

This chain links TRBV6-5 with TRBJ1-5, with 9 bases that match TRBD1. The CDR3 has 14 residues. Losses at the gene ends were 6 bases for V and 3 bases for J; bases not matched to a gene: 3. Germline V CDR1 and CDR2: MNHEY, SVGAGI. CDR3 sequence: CASRGQGTNQPQHF. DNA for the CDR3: TGTGCCAGCAGGGGACAGGGAACCAATCAGCCCCAGCATTTT.

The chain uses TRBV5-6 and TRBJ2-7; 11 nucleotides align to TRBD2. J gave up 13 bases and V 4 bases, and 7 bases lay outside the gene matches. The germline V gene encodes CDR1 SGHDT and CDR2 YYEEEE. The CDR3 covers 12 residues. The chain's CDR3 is CASSLAGGLIYF. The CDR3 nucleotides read TGTGCCAGCAGCCTAGCGGGAGGTCTCATATACTTC.

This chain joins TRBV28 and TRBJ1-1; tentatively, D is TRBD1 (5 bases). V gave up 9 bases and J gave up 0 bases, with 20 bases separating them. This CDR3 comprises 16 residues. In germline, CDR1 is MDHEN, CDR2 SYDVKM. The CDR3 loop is CARVPRGYAMNTEAFF. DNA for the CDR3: TGTGCCAGGGTCCCCCGGGGGTACGCCATGAACACTGAAGCTTTCTTT.

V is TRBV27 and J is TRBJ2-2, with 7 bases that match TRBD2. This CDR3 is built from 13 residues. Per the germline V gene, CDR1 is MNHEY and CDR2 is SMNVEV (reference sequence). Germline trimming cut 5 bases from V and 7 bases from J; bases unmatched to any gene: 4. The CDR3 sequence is CASSPIAGGELFF. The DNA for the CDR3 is TGTGCCAGCAGTCCCATAGCGGGCGGGGAGCTGTTTTTT.

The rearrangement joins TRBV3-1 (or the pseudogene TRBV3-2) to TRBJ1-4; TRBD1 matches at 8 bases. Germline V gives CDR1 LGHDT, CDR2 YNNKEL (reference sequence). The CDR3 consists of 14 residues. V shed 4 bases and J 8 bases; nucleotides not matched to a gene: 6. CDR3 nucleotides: TGTGCCAGCAGCCGAAGGACAGGGTGGGAAAAACTGTTTTTT. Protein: CASSRRTGWEKLFF.

The CDR3 sequence is CASSLTGSVSYEQYF. CDR3 nucleotide sequence: TGTGCCAGCAGCTTGACAGGGAGTGTTTCCTACGAGCAGTACTTC. This chain uses TRBV7-2 with TRBJ2-7, with TRBD1 matching 7 bases. V trimming: 3 bases; J trimming: 1 base; junction bases outside the gene matches: 6. Looked up from germline, CDR1 is SGHTA and CDR2 is FQGNSA. This CDR3 region has 15 residues.

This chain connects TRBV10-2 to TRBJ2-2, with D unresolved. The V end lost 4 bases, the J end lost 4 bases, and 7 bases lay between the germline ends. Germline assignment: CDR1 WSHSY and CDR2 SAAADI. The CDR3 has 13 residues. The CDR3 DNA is TGCGCCAGCAGTGGGGAACTCACCGGGGAGCTGTTTTTT. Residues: CASSGELTGELFF.

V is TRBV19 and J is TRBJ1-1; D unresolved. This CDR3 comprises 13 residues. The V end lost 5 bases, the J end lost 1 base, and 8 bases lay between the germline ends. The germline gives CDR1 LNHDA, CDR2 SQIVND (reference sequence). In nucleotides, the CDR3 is TGTGCCAGTAGTGAGGCGGCGAACACTGAAGCTTTCTTT. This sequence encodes CASSEAANTEAFF.